A selection of T cell receptor beta chains follows, all from one sample in a study of neurological immune-mediated disorders. TCRdb used MiXCR to reprocess the 5' RACE reads, holding one entry per CDR3 protein. The sample lists 65,000 to 75,000 distinct CDR3 sequences, approximately 4.6% occurring once. The sequenced sample was PBMCs. The receptors originated from a woman aged 70 to 79 with multiple sclerosis. Each CDR3 is given without its conserved first and last residue. The order of the fields is CDR3 protein, J gene, V gene.

ASSKGGGFTYNEQF TRBJ2-1 TRBV21-1
ASSFATSGRLSDTLSNEQF TRBJ2-1 TRBV7-6
ASRDTYNSPLH TRBJ1-6 TRBV3-1
ASRPRHISSYEQY TRBJ2-7 TRBV4-1
ASSFMGYEQY TRBJ2-7 TRBV27
AISESSGGRGGYT TRBJ1-2 TRBV10-3
AISETGTTRDTQY TRBJ2-3 TRBV10-3
ASRQNAGTAEAF TRBJ1-1 TRBV7-9
ASSLWGTINTDTQY TRBJ2-3 TRBV5-6
ASSLANYEQY TRBJ2-7 TRBV5-1
SVGRITGDSSEGYT TRBJ1-2 TRBV29-1
SAPGRSSYNEQF TRBJ2-1 TRBV29-1
ASSHRGSSNQPQH TRBJ1-5 TRBV6-1
ASSLGGGSLNEQF TRBJ2-1 TRBV7-3
ASSPHGDAGGYT TRBJ1-2 TRBV3-1
ASSFQRAYSYSYNEQF TRBJ2-1 TRBV12-3/TRBV12-4
ASSFQPGLAGGPLAYEQY TRBJ2-7 TRBV7-9
ASSSWPYEQY TRBJ2-7 TRBV27
ASRQLLGTEAF TRBJ1-1 TRBV5-1
SARSPGLAGGLSSYEQY TRBJ2-7 TRBV20-1
ASSLPGLAGSNEQF TRBJ2-1 TRBV3-1
SVQGQGITEAF TRBJ1-1 TRBV29-1
ASSLQRPTETQY TRBJ2-5 TRBV6-5
ASFSGPTSYEQY TRBJ2-7 TRBV5-6
ASRPGQGATPLH TRBJ1-6 TRBV7-2
ASSPGQGWPGELF TRBJ2-2 TRBV12-3/TRBV12-4
SATMTSRYEQY TRBJ2-7 TRBV20-1
ASSPFQLFGRHTEAF TRBJ1-1 TRBV14
SATGGAGRSQETQY TRBJ2-5 TRBV29-1
SARETGTSGTQY TRBJ2-3 TRBV20-1
SVKEQGYEKLF TRBJ1-4 TRBV29-1
SATRRQANTEAF TRBJ1-1 TRBV20-1
ASSRGQGKNTEAF TRBJ1-1 TRBV5-1
SARLTGAQMNTEAF TRBJ1-1 TRBV20-1
ASSLTSGAYNEQF TRBJ2-1 TRBV5-1
ASSLGWDRLNYGYT TRBJ1-2 TRBV5-5
ASSTFQRGQDGYT TRBJ1-2 TRBV6-5
ASSSITYNEQF TRBJ2-1 TRBV18
ASSDRTGSSYNEQF TRBJ2-1 TRBV28
ASVAHSSYEQY TRBJ2-7 TRBV6-6
SARPGLARNEQF TRBJ2-1 TRBV20-1
SARAPGGGGNTIY TRBJ1-3 TRBV20-1
ASSVAGNDNQPQH TRBJ1-5 TRBV9
ASKPRVGLVNTEAF TRBJ1-1 TRBV19
SLGVGDPSNEKLF TRBJ1-4 TRBV29-1
ASTGTSGTGTQY TRBJ2-5 TRBV6-5
ASRETGSNEQF TRBJ2-1 TRBV19
ASNLDLTDTQY TRBJ2-3 TRBV7-2
ASSQGTYNEQF TRBJ2-1 TRBV4-2